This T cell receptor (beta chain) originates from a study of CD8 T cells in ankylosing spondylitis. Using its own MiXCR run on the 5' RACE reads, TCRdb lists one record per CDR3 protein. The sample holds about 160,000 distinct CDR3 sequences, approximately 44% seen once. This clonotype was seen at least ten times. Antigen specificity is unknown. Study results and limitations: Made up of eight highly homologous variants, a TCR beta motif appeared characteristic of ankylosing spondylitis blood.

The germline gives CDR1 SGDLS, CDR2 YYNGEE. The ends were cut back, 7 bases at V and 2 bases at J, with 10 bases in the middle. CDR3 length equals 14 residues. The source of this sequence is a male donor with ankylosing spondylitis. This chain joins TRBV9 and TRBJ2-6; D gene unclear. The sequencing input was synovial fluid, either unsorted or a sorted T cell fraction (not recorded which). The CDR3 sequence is CASSRWTGANVLTF. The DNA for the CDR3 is TGTGCCAGCTCTAGGTGGACTGGGGCCAACGTCCTGACTTTC.